The TCR beta chain described here comes from a study of CD8 T cells in ankylosing spondylitis. This clonotype was observed a handful of times. What it binds is unknown. In TCRdb, the 5' RACE reads were re-called with MiXCR into one record per CDR3 protein. This table holds a few hundred thousand distinct CDR3 sequences, about a fifth found once. Overall study results and limits: About 8 highly homologous variants formed a TCR beta motif that appeared characteristic of ankylosing spondylitis blood.

This sequence was found in a male donor with ankylosing spondylitis. Source material: blood, either unsorted or a sorted T cell fraction (not recorded which).

The CDR3 region is CASSLGHFAGRYYGYTF. The CDR3 DNA is TGTGCCAGCAGCTTAGGCCACTTCGCGGGGCGCTACTATGGCTACACCTTC. The chain is built from TRBV7-9 and TRBJ1-2; tentatively, D is TRBD1 (5 bases). The CDR3 spans 17 residues. The germline CDR1 and CDR2 sequences are SEHNR and FQNEAQ (reference sequence). V lost 1 base and J 3 bases, leaving 18 bases between the germline ends.